The 27 T cell receptor beta chains in this list originate from one sample, sequenced in a study of OX40 agonist ivuxolimab in advanced cancers. Assay used: immunoSEQ multiplex PCR; TCRdb lists only in-frame clones, some missing. The sample includes roughly 97,000 clones, approximately 87% of them seen just once. Sequencing was performed on CD4+ or CD8+ T cells sorted from blood, taken in a trial of the OX40 agonist ivuxolimab. The receptors originated from an adult with an advanced solid tumor such as melanoma, head and neck, liver or kidney cancer.

The J gene is TRBJ1-1, the V gene TRBV9, with D hard to call. In germline, CDR1 is SGDLS, CDR2 YYNGEE. V was cut by 0 bases and J by 1 base, with 7 bases left in between. This CDR3 is built from 14 residues. CDR3 amino acids: CASSVEWGNTEAFF. In DNA, the CDR3 is TGTGCCAGCAGCGTAGAGTGGGGGAACACTGAAGCTTTCTTT.

The rearrangement uses TRBV29-1 and TRBJ2-1; D not certain. Per germline, CDR1 SQVTM and CDR2 ANQGSEA. The CDR3 is 13 amino acids. The germline V and J ends were trimmed by 4 bases and 0 bases, with 7 bases remaining between them. The CDR3 nucleotides read TGCAGCGTTGGACTTCACTCCTACAATGAGCAGTTCTTC. It encodes CSVGLHSYNEQFF.

The table lists this clone with a count of one. The V gene is TRBV7-3, the J gene TRBJ1-5; 7 positions match TRBD1. The CDR3 loop spans 14 amino acids. The ends lost 5 bases at V and 2 bases at J; junction bases unmatched: 3. CDR1 and CDR2 (germline): SGHTA, FQGTGA. This CDR3 is CASSAQGGNQPQHF. The CDR3 region has the DNA TGTGCCAGCAGCGCGCAGGGGGGCAATCAGCCCCAGCATTTT.

The rearrangement links TRBV6-5 to TRBJ2-7; D possibly matches TRBD1 or TRBD2 (6 bases each). Germline lookup yields CDR1 MNHEY and CDR2 SVGAGI. The CDR3 has 15 residues. The V end was cut by 3 bases, the J end by 3 bases, with 15 bases between. This chain's CDR3 is CASSYGGLILYEQYF. Written as DNA, the CDR3 is TGTGCCAGCAGTTATGGGGGGCTCATTCTCTACGAGCAGTACTTC.

V is TRBV5-4 and J is TRBJ2-6, with D unresolved. Germline assignment: CDR1 SGHNT and CDR2 YYREEE (reference sequence). Trimming took off 3 bases at V and 0 bases at J, with 4 bases between the two ends. This CDR3 comprises 14 residues. The CDR3 region is CASSWSSGANVLTF. DNA of the CDR3: TGTGCCAGCAGCTGGAGCTCTGGGGCCAACGTCCTGACTTTC. Full variable domain (remainder filled in from reference TRBV5-4 and TRBJ2-6): ETGVTQSPTHLIKTRGQQVTLRCSSQSGHNTVSWYQQALGQGPQFIFQYYREEENGRGNFPPRFSGLQFPNYSSELNVNALELDDSALYLCASSWSSGANVLTFGAGSRLTVL.

In its sample, this clone was seen once. The chain employs TRBV5-1 and TRBJ2-1; D possibly corresponds to TRBD1 (5 bases). The V gene's germline CDR1 is SGHRS and CDR2 YFSETQ. This CDR3 is 15 amino acids long. V lost 0 bases to trimming and J lost 7 bases, with 14 bases between them. CDR3 region: CASSLEAGPPNEQFF. CDR3 DNA: TGCGCCAGCAGCTTGGAGGCAGGGCCCCCGAATGAGCAGTTCTTC.

The chain recombines TRBV6-5 with TRBJ2-2, with D maybe TRBD1 (6 bases). The CDR3 contains 12 residues. Germline CDR1 and CDR2: MNHEY and SVGAGI. V gave up 7 bases and J gave up 5 bases, with 8 bases separating them. CDR3 loop: CASKTGTGELFF. DNA for the CDR3: TGTGCCAGCAAAACAGGGACCGGGGAGCTGTTTTTT.

The chain links TRBV19 to TRBJ1-4; D remains unclear. The length of the CDR3 is 14 residues. Germline assignment: CDR1 LNHDA and CDR2 SQIVND (reference sequence). V was pared by 7 bases and J by 5 bases, with 14 bases between. The CDR3 nucleotides are TGTGCCAGTAAATTCAGGACTCCCAATGAAAAACTGTTTTTT. This translates into CASKFRTPNEKLFF.

The genes are TRBV10-3 and TRBJ2-2; 7 bases match TRBD2. Unmatched junction bases numbered 3, after V lost 0 bases and J lost 2 bases. The CDR3 has 16 residues. Germline CDR1 reads ENHRY; CDR2 reads SYGVKD. The CDR3 nucleotides are TGTGCCATCAGTGAGTCTGGCGGGAGCAACACCGGGGAGCTGTTTTTT. Protein sequence: CAISESGGSNTGELFF.

The genes are TRBV10-2 and TRBJ2-3, with 8 bases identical to TRBD2. V was pared by 6 bases and J by 6 bases, with 14 bases of the junction left unmatched. Germline V gives CDR1 WSHSY, CDR2 SAAADI. The CDR3 covers 16 residues. CDR3 sequence reads: CASRRLDLGGGDTQYF. The CDR3 region has the DNA TGCGCCAGCAGGCGACTTGATCTTGGCGGGGGGGATACGCAGTATTTT.

Remarks on this clone: Different DNA sequences within this sample yield the same CDR3. This CDR3 reads CASSLLGTATNEKLFF. In DNA, the CDR3 is TGTGCCAGCAGCCTCCTGGGGACAGCTACTAATGAAAAACTGTTTTTT. This chain connects TRBV5-6 to TRBJ1-4; 7 nucleotides line up with TRBD1. Trimming at V came to 4 bases and at J to 2 bases, leaving 8 bases not matched to a gene. The CDR3 loop spans 16 amino acids. CDR1 is SGHDT and CDR2 is YYEEEE in the germline V gene.

This sequence joins TRBV5-4 and TRBJ2-5; 7 bases map to TRBD2. Germline trimming cut 9 bases from V and 5 bases from J; bases unmatched to any gene: 13. Per germline, CDR1 SGHNT and CDR2 YYREEE (reference sequence). The CDR3 covers 14 residues. CDR3 sequence: CATTRGGRGETQYF. CDR3 DNA sequence: TGTGCCACTACAAGGGGCGGGAGAGGTGAGACCCAGTACTTC.

This chain joins TRBV7-6 and TRBJ1-5, with D possibly being TRBD1 (6 bases). V lost 5 bases and J 4 bases, leaving 12 bases between the germline ends. Germline lookup yields CDR1 SGHVS and CDR2 FNYEAQ. This CDR3 contains 14 residues. Here the CDR3 reads CASSLGQLNQPQHF. The CDR3 DNA is TGTGCCAGCAGCCTCGGACAGCTTAATCAGCCCCAGCATTTT. The full variable domain, completed using reference TRBV7-6 and TRBJ1-5, is GAGVSQSPRYKVTKRGQDVALRCDPISGHVSLYWYRQALGQGPEFLTYFNYEAQQDKSGLPNDRFSAERPEGSISTLTIQRTEQRDSAMYRCASSLGQLNQPQHFGDGTRLSIL.

The chain employs TRBV4-2 and TRBJ2-3, with TRBD2 identical over 14 bases. After removal of 1 base from V and 7 bases from J, the junction contained 1 base not matched to a gene. The CDR3 has 15 amino acids. CDR1 LGHNA and CDR2 YNFKEQ come from the germline V gene. CDR3 residues: CASSQGTSGGHTQYF. CDR3 bases: TGTGCCAGCAGCCAAGGGACTAGCGGGGGGCATACGCAGTATTTT.

This clone was detected only a few times. The genes are TRBV7-3 and TRBJ1-5; D not certain. The V gene lost 6 bases and the J gene lost 7 bases, with 4 bases spanning the gap. This CDR3 has 10 residues. The germline CDR1 and CDR2 sequences are SGHTA and FQGTGA. The CDR3 sequence: CASRPQPQHF. As DNA, the CDR3 is TGTGCCAGCAGACCCCAGCCCCAGCATTTT.

This chain links TRBV6-5 with TRBJ1-5; unclear D gene. The CDR3 sequence is 15 residues long. V shed 4 bases and J shed 1 base, with 11 bases lying between them. Per germline, CDR1 MNHEY and CDR2 SVGAGI. CDR3 protein: CASSSRPLSNQPQHF. Written as DNA, the CDR3 is TGTGCCAGCAGTTCCCGCCCACTGAGCAATCAGCCCCAGCATTTT.

The chain employs TRBV30 and TRBJ1-1; D possibly corresponds to TRBD1 (6 bases). Germline V gives CDR1 GTSNPN, CDR2 SVGIG (reference sequence). Deletions cut 7 bases from V and 3 bases from J, with 18 bases between. The CDR3 is made up of 14 amino acids. The CDR3 is CASRDTVRHTEAFF. CDR3 DNA: TGTGCCTCCCGGGACACCGTTCGGCACACTGAAGCTTTCTTT.

This clone has only one observation. The V call is TRBV7-9, the J call TRBJ2-5; perhaps D is TRBD1 or TRBD2 (5 bases each). The CDR3 spans 17 residues. The germline gives CDR1 SEHNR, CDR2 FQNEAQ (reference sequence). The germline V and J ends were trimmed by 0 bases and 1 base, with 15 bases remaining between them. The CDR3 protein is CASSLARGSGFQETQYF. Written as DNA, the CDR3 is TGTGCCAGCAGCTTAGCCCGGGGCTCAGGGTTCCAAGAGACCCAGTACTTC.

CDR3 in amino acids: CASSQDWREGSDTQYF. CDR3 nucleotides: TGCGCCAGCAGCCAAGATTGGCGGGAGGGTTCAGATACGCAGTATTTT. The chain carries TRBV4-3 and TRBJ2-3, with 9 positions matching TRBD2. CDR1 LGHNA and CDR2 YSLEER come from the germline V gene. With 0 bases clipped from V and 4 bases from J, the junction kept 5 bases outside the gene matches. The CDR3 has 16 amino acids.

The chain joins TRBV2 to TRBJ1-1, with D unresolved. The V end was cut by 6 bases, the J end by 6 bases, with 14 bases between. CDR3 length: 13 amino acids. The V gene's germline CDR1 is SNHLY and CDR2 FYNNEI. The CDR3 region has the DNA TGTGCCAGCAGGATGACCCCCCCCGCTGAAGCTTTCTTT. Encoded protein: CASRMTPPAEAFF.

The chain combines TRBV30 with TRBJ1-2; D is uncertain. Germline V gives CDR1 GTSNPN, CDR2 SVGIG (reference sequence). Trimming stripped 7 bases from V and 4 bases from J, with 13 bases between. The CDR3 contains 12 residues. The CDR3 nucleotides are TGTGCCTCGCGGGAGCCAGTCTATGGCTACACCTTC. As protein: CASREPVYGYTF.

This clone turned up a few times. The rearrangement links TRBV6-1 to TRBJ2-2; 8 nucleotides line up with TRBD2. J was trimmed by 3 bases and V by 2 bases; bases with no gene match: 5. The CDR3 is 16 residues long. Germline CDR1 and CDR2: MNHNS and SASEGT. The CDR3 DNA sequence: TGTGCCAGCAGTGAAAGACGAGCGGGGGACACCGGGGAGCTGTTTTTT. Translation: CASSERRAGDTGELFF.

In regard to this clone: Within the sample, other DNA sequences also encode this same CDR3. This chain connects TRBV7-9 to TRBJ1-1, with D uncertain. CDR3 length: 13 residues. CDR1 and CDR2 from the germline V gene are SEHNR and FQNEAQ (reference sequence). V shed 2 bases and J shed 5 bases, with 9 bases lying between them. CDR3 nucleotides: TGTGCCAGCAGCTTAAGCGGGGATACTGAAGCTTTCTTT. Its translation: CASSLSGDTEAFF. Looking up the rest from reference TRBV7-9 and TRBJ1-1 gives the full variable domain: DTGVSQNPRHKITKRGQNVTFRCDPISEHNRLYWYRQTLGQGPEFLTYFQNEAQLEKSRLLSDRFSAERPKGSFSTLEIQRTEQGDSAMYLCASSLSGDTEAFFGQGTRLTVV.

This clone appeared a few times. The gene calls are TRBV6-5 and TRBJ1-2, with D uncertain. Trimming removed 0 bases at V and 3 bases at J, with 11 bases between. The germline gives CDR1 MNHEY, CDR2 SVGAGI. The CDR3 contains 15 residues. Here the CDR3 reads CASSYSSGNYYGYTF. The CDR3 DNA reads TGTGCCAGCAGTTACTCTTCGGGCAACTACTATGGCTACACCTTC.

The genes are TRBV25-1 and TRBJ1-1, with 7 bases aligning to TRBD1. J lost 0 bases, V lost 8 bases, and 3 bases had no gene match. Germline values: CDR1 MGHDK, CDR2 SYGVNS. CDR3 length: 13 amino acids. The chain's CDR3 is CASARGVNTEAFF. The CDR3 bases are TGTGCCAGCGCCAGGGGGGTGAACACTGAAGCTTTCTTT.

This sequence joins TRBV5-1 and TRBJ2-7; D is unresolved. CDR1 is SGHRS and CDR2 is YFSETQ in the germline V gene. The CDR3 totals 11 residues. Trimming pared 4 bases from V and 3 bases from J, leaving 5 bases between. This CDR3 reads CASSVNYEQYF. CDR3 DNA sequence: TGCGCCAGCAGCGTAAACTACGAGCAGTACTTC.

The gene calls are TRBV6-5 and TRBJ2-7; possible D gene TRBD1, 5 bases. The length of the CDR3 is 13 residues. Germline assignment: CDR1 MNHEY and CDR2 SVGAGI. The V and J ends lost 7 bases and 1 base respectively, with 11 bases between them. The CDR3 DNA sequence: TGTGCCAGCAACAAACAGGAGTCCTACGAGCAGTACTTC. Translation gives CASNKQESYEQYF.